A single sample gave rise to the 8 T cell receptor beta chains below, sequenced in a study of T cells in Graves' hyperthyroidism and ophthalmopathy. The source material, RNA transcripts, was used to amplify TCR beta CDR3 regions. TCR CDR3 regions were first amplified by RT-PCR with HTBI primers. From the multiplex PCR reads, TCRdb called clonotypes with MiXCR, one entry per CDR3 protein. Of about 560,000 distinct CDR3 sequences in the sample, over 15% were seen once. Sample: blood. All receptors come from a woman between 18 and 29 years old with Graves' hyperthyroidism.

This clonotype was seen ten or more times. This chain joins TRBV7-2 and TRBJ1-5; 9 bases agree with TRBD1. CDR3 length equals 15 residues. V was clipped by 5 bases and J by 3 bases; unmatched bases: 5. Germline lookup yields CDR1 SGHTA and CDR2 FQGNSA. CDR3 amino acids: CASSHGTGFNQPQHF. The CDR3 DNA reads as TGTGCCAGCAGCCACGGGACAGGGTTCAATCAGCCCCAGCATTTT.

This clonotype was detected only a few times. The rearrangement joins TRBV10-3 to TRBJ2-7; possible D gene TRBD2, 6 bases. CDR1 and CDR2 (germline): ENHRY, SYGVKD. CDR3 length: 14 residues. Trimming shortened V by 6 bases and J by 0 bases, and 12 bases separated the two germline ends. In nucleotides, the CDR3 is TGTGCCATCAGGTTGGGACTGTTCTCCTACGAGCAGTACTTC. It is translated as CAIRLGLFSYEQYF.

This clonotype was counted only a few times. The rearrangement uses TRBV4-3 and TRBJ2-1; D call uncertain. This CDR3 region has 19 residues. Germline V gives CDR1 LGHNA, CDR2 YSLEER. Trimming stripped 1 base from V and 2 bases from J, with 21 bases between. CDR3 sequence: CASSQVSELWRLAYNEQFF. DNA of the CDR3: TGCGCCAGCAGCCAAGTATCAGAGTTATGGCGGTTAGCCTACAATGAGCAGTTCTTC.

The table lists this clonotype with a few counts. The genes are TRBV5-4 and TRBJ1-1, with TRBD1 matching over 9 bases. Losses at the gene ends were 5 bases for V and 3 bases for J; bases not matched to a gene: 8. From germline, CDR1 is SGHNT and CDR2 YYREEE (reference sequence). This CDR3 has 15 residues. The CDR3 DNA reads as TGTGCCAGCAGATACGACAGGGGGGCGGACACTGAAGCTTTCTTT. This codes for CASRYDRGADTEAFF. The full variable domain, completed using reference TRBV5-4 and TRBJ1-1, is ETGVTQSPTHLIKTRGQQVTLRCSSQSGHNTVSWYQQALGQGPQFIFQYYREEENGRGNFPPRFSGLQFPNYSSELNVNALELDDSALYLCASRYDRGADTEAFFGQGTRLTVV.

This clonotype was recorded at least ten times. The CDR3 bases are TGTGCCAGCAGCTTAGAGGGGGCGAGGGAAAAGACCCAGTACTTC. Protein: CASSLEGAREKTQYF. The chain uses TRBV7-9 and TRBJ2-5, with 7 bases matching TRBD1. After removal of 1 base from V and 6 bases from J, the junction contained 8 bases not matched to a gene. The CDR3 length is 15 residues. Germline V gene sequence: CDR1 SEHNR, CDR2 FQNEAQ (reference sequence). The full variable domain, completed using reference TRBV7-9 and TRBJ2-5, is DTGVSQNPRHKITKRGQNVTFRCDPISEHNRLYWYRQTLGQGPEFLTYFQNEAQLEKSRLLSDRFSAERPKGSFSTLEIQRTEQGDSAMYLCASSLEGAREKTQYFGPGTRLLVL.

V usage is TRBV19 and J usage is TRBJ1-5; 8 nucleotides match TRBD1. The CDR3 is made up of 14 amino acids. The J segment lost 4 bases and the V segment lost 8 bases, leaving 7 bases of the junction unmatched. Germline V gene lookup returns CDR1 LNHDA and CDR2 SQIVND (reference sequence). The CDR3 here is CASGWTGQNQPQHF. The CDR3 DNA sequence: TGTGCCAGTGGTTGGACAGGGCAAAATCAGCCCCAGCATTTT.

The CDR3: CASSFYSGGTDTQYF. The DNA of the CDR3 is TGTGCCAGCAGTTTTTATTCAGGGGGTACAGATACGCAGTATTTT. This chain uses TRBV12-3 or TRBV12-4 with TRBJ2-3, with 7 bases that match TRBD1. J lost 3 bases, V lost 3 bases, and 6 bases had no gene match. The CDR3 sequence is 15 residues long.

The rearrangement links TRBV29-1 to TRBJ1-2, with a weak D call TRBD1 (5 bases). Germline assignment: CDR1 SQVTM and CDR2 ANQGSEA. V lost 8 bases, J lost 2 bases, and 15 bases lay in between. The CDR3 runs to 13 residues. The CDR3 protein is CSIPLGGNYGYTF. CDR3 coding DNA: TGCAGCATACCCCTCGGGGGGAACTATGGCTACACCTTC.